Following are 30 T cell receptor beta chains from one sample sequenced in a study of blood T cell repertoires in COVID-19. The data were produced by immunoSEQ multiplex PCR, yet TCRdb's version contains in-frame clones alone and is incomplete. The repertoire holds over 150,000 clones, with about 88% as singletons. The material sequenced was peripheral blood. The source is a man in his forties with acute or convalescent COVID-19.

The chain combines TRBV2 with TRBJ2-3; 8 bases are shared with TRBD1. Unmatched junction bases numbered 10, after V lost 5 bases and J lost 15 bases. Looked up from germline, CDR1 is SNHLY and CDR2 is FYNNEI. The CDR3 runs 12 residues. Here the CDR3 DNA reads TGTGCCAGCAGTCGACAGGGGCCCTCAATTTATTTT. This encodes CASSRQGPSIYF.

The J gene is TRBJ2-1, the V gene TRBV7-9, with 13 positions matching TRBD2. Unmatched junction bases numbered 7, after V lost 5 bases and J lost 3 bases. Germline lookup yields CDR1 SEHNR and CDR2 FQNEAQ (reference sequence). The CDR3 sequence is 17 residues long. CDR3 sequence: CASSRRGLAGFYNEQFF. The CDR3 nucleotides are TGTGCCAGCAGCCGACGGGGACTAGCGGGGTTCTACAATGAGCAGTTCTTC.

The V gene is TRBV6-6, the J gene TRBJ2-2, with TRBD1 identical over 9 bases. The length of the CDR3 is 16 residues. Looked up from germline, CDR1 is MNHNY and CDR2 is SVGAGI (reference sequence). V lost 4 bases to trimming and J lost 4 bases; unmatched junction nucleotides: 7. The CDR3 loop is CASSWTGTGFTGELFF. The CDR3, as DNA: TGTGCCAGCAGTTGGACCGGGACAGGGTTCACCGGGGAGCTGTTTTTT.

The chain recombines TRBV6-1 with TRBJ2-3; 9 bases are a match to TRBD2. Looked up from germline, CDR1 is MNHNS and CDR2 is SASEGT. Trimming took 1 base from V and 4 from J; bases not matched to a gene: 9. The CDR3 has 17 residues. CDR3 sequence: CASSEVAGGSDADTQYF. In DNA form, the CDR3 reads TGTGCCAGCAGTGAAGTGGCGGGGGGGAGTGATGCAGATACGCAGTATTTT.

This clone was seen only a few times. CDR3 nucleotide sequence: TGTGCCACCACGACAGGAGGTGAAAAACTGTTTTTT. It is translated as CATTTGGEKLFF. This chain joins TRBV6-6 and TRBJ1-4; perhaps TRBD1 as D (6 bases). This CDR3 region has 12 residues. Germline V lookup: CDR1 MNHNY, CDR2 SVGAGI (reference sequence). Trimming removed 10 bases from V and 7 bases from J, with 13 bases in between.

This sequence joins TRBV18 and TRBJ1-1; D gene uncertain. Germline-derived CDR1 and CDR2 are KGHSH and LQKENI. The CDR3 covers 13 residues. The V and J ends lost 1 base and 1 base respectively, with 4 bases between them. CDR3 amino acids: CASSPRQNTEAFF. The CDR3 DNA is TGTGCCAGCTCACCACGACAGAACACTGAAGCTTTCTTT.

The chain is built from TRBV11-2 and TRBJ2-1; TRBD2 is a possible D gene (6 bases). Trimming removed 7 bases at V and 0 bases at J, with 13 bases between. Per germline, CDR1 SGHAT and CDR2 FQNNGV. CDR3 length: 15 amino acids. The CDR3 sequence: CASTHGGSSYNEQFF. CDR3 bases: TGTGCCAGCACCCATGGGGGGAGCTCCTACAATGAGCAGTTCTTC.

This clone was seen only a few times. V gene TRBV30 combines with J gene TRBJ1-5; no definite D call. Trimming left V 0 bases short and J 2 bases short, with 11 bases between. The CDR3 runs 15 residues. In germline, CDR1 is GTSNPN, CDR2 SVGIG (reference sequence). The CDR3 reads CAWSVKRTGNQPQHF. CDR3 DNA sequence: TGTGCCTGGAGTGTAAAGCGGACGGGCAATCAGCCCCAGCATTTT. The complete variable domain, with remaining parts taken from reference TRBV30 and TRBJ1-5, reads SQTIHQWPATLVQPVGSPLSLECTVEGTSNPNLYWYRQAAGRGLQLLFYSVGIGQISSEVPQNLSASRPQDRQFILSSKKLLLSDSGFYLCAWSVKRTGNQPQHFGDGTRLSIL.

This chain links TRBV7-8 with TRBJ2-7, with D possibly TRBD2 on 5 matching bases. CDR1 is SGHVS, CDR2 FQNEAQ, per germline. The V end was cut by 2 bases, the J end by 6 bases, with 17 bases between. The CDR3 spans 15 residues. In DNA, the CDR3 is TGTGCCAGCAGCTTACCCCGGGGAATTGGCGGCGAGCAGTACTTC. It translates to CASSLPRGIGGEQYF.

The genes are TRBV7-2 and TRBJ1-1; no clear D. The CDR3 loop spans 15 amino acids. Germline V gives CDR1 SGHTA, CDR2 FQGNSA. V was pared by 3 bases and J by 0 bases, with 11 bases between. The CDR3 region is CASSLVRTMNTEAFF. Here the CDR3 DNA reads TGTGCCAGCAGCTTGGTTAGAACCATGAACACTGAAGCTTTCTTT. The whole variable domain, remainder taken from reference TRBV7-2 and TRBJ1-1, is GAGVSQSPSNKVTEKGKDVELRCDPISGHTALYWYRQSLGQGLEFLIYFQGNSAPDKSGLPSDRFSAERTGGSVSTLTIQRTQQEDSAVYLCASSLVRTMNTEAFFGQGTRLTVV.

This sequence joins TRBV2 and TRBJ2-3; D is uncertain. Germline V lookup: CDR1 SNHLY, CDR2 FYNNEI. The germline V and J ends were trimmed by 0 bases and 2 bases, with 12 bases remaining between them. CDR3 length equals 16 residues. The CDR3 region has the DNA TGTGCCAGCAGTGAAGCGCCCGCGCCTCTCACAGATACGCAGTATTTT. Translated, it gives CASSEAPAPLTDTQYF. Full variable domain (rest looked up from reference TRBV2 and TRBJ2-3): EPEVTQTPSHQVTQMGQEVILRCVPISNHLYFYWYRQILGQKVEFLVSFYNNEISEKSEIFDDQFSVERPDGSNFTLKIRSTKLEDSAMYFCASSEAPAPLTDTQYFGPGTRLTVL.

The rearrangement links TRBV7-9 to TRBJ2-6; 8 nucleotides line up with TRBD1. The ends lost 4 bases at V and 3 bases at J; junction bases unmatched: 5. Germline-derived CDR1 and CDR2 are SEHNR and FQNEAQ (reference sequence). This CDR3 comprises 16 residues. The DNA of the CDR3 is TGTGCCAGCAGCTCTCAGGGGGCAGTTGGGGCCAACGTCCTGACTTTC. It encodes CASSSQGAVGANVLTF.

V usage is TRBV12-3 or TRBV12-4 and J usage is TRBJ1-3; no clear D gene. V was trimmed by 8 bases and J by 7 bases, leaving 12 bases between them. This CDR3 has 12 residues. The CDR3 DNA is TGTGCCAGCCGGACTACACTCAACACCATATATTTT. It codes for CASRTTLNTIYF.

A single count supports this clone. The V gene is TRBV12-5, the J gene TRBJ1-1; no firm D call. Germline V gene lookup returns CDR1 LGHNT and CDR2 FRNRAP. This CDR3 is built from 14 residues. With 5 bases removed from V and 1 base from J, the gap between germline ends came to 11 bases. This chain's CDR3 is CASGAAGTNTEAFF. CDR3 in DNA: TGTGCTAGTGGTGCAGCGGGTACGAACACTGAAGCTTTCTTT.

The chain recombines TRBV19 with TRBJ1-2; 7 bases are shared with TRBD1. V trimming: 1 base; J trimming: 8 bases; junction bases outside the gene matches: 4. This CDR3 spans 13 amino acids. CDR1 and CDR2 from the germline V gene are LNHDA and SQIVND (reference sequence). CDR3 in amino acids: CASSIGTGFGYTF. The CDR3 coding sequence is TGTGCCAGTAGTATAGGGACAGGCTTCGGCTACACCTTC. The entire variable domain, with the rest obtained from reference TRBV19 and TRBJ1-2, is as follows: DGGITQSPKYLFRKEGQNVTLSCEQNLNHDAMYWYRQDPGQGLRLIYYSQIVNDFQKGDIAEGYSVSREKKESFPLTVTSAQKNPTAFYLCASSIGTGFGYTFGSGTRLTVV.

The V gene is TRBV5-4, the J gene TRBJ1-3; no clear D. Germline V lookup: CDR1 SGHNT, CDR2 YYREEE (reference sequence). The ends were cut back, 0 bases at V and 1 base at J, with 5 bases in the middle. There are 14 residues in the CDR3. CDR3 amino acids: CASSLDFSGNTIYF. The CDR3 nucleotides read TGTGCCAGCAGCTTGGACTTTTCTGGAAACACCATATATTTT.

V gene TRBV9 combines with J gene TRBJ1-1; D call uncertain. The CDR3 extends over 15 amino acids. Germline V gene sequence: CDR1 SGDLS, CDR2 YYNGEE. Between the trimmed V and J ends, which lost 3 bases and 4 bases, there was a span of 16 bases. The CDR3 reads CASSESGSTGTEAFF. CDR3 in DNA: TGTGCCAGCAGCGAAAGCGGATCCACGGGCACTGAAGCTTTCTTT.

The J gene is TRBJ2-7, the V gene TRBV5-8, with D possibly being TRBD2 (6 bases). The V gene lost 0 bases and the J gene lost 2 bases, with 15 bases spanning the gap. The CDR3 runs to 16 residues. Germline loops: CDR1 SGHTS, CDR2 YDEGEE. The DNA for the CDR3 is TGTGCCAGCAGCTTGGAGCGGGCGGCAGGTCCCTACGAGCAGTACTTC. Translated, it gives CASSLERAAGPYEQYF.

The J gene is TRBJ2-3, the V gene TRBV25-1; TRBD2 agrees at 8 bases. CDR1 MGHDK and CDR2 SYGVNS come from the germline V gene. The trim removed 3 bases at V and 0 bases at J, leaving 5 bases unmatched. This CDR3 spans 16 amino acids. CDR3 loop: CASSDPLAGSTDTQYF. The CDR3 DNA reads TGTGCCAGCAGTGATCCGCTAGCGGGTAGCACAGATACGCAGTATTTT.

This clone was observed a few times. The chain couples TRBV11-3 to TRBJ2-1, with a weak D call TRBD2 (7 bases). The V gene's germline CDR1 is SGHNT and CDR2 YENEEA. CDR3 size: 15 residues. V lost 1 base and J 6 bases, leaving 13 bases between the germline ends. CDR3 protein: CASSLGGGAFNEQFF. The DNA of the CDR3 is TGTGCCAGCAGCTTAGGTGGGGGGGCCTTCAATGAGCAGTTCTTC.

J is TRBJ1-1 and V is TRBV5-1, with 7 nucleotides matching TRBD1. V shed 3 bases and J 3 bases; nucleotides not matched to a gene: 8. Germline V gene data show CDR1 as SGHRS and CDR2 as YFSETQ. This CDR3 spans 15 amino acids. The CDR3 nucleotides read TGCGCCAGCAGCTGGGGATACAGGGGAGACACTGAAGCTTTCTTT. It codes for CASSWGYRGDTEAFF.

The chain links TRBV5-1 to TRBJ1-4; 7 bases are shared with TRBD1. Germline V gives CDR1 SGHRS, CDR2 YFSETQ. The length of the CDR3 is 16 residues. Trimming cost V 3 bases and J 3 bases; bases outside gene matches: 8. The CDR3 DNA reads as TGCGCCAGCAGCTCAACAGGGGTAGGGGCTAATGAAAAACTGTTTTTT. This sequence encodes CASSSTGVGANEKLFF.

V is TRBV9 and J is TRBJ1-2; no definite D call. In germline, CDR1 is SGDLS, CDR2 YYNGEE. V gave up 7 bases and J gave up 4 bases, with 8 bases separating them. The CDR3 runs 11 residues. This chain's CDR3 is CASANSYGYTF. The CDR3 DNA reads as TGTGCCAGCGCGAATTCCTATGGCTACACCTTC.

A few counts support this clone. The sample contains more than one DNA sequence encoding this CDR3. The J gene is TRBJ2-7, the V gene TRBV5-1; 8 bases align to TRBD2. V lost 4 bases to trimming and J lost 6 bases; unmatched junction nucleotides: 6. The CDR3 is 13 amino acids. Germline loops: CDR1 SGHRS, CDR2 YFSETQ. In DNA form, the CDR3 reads TGCGCCAGCAGCCTAAATCTAGCGGGCGAGCAGTACTTC. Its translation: CASSLNLAGEQYF.

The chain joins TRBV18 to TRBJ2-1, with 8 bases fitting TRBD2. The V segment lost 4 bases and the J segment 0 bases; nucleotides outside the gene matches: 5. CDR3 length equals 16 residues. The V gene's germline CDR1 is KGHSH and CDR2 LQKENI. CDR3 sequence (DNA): TGTGCCAGCTCACTATCTACTAGCGGCTCCTACAATGAGCAGTTCTTC. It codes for CASSLSTSGSYNEQFF.

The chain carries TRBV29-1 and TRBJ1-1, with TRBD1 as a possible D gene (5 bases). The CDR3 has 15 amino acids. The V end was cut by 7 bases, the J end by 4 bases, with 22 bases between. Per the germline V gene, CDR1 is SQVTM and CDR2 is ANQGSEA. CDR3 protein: CSGLHIREGSTEAFF. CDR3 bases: TGCAGCGGCCTACATATCAGGGAGGGTAGCACTGAAGCTTTCTTT.

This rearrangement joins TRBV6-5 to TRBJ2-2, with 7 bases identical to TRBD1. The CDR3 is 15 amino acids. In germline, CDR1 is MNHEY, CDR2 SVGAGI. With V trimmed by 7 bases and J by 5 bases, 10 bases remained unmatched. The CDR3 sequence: CASNPGQRLTGELFF. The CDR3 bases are TGTGCCAGCAACCCGGGACAGAGATTGACCGGGGAGCTGTTTTTT.

CDR3: CASSLHSGNTIYF. In DNA form, the CDR3 reads TGTGCCAGCAGCTTACACTCTGGAAACACCATATATTTT. The chain employs TRBV11-2 and TRBJ1-3, with D unresolved. Germline V gene data show CDR1 as SGHAT and CDR2 as FQNNGV. V was pared by 2 bases and J by 0 bases, with 2 bases between. The CDR3 loop spans 13 amino acids.

CDR3: CASSRDRVGSGANVLTF. DNA for the CDR3: TGTGCCAGCAGCCGGGACAGGGTTGGCTCTGGGGCCAACGTCCTGACTTTC. The chain is built from TRBV7-2 and TRBJ2-6; 9 nucleotides match TRBD1. This CDR3 comprises 17 residues. V shed 5 bases, J shed 0 bases, and the junction held 5 bases outside the gene matches. Germline CDR1 and CDR2: SGHTA and FQGNSA. The full variable domain, rest sourced from reference TRBV7-2 and TRBJ2-6, is GAGVSQSPSNKVTEKGKDVELRCDPISGHTALYWYRQSLGQGLEFLIYFQGNSAPDKSGLPSDRFSAERTGGSVSTLTIQRTQQEDSAVYLCASSRDRVGSGANVLTFGAGSRLTVL.

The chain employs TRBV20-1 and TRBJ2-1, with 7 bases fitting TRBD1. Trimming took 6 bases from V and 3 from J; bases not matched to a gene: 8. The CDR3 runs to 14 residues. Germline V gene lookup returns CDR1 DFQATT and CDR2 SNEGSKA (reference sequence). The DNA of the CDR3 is TGCAGTGCCAGTAGACAGGGTGGCTACAATGAGCAGTTCTTC. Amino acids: CSASRQGGYNEQFF.